This T cell receptor (beta chain) was sequenced for a study of blood T cell repertoires in COVID-19. Libraries were prepared by immunoSEQ multiplex PCR; TCRdb keeps only in-frame clonotypes and omits some of them. Here the sample spans about 190,000 clones, 84% being singletons. The V and J ends lost 0 bases and 1 base, in that order; junction bases with no gene match: 8. Germline loops: CDR1 SGDLS, CDR2 YYNGEE. The CDR3 runs to 17 residues. The sample comprised PBMCs or T cells enriched from blood (not recorded which). The chain is built from TRBV9 and TRBJ2-5; 8 bases are a match to TRBD2. The clonotype comes from a woman in her 30s who had been exposed to COVID-19. CDR3 protein: CASSVGAGGGTQETQYF. In nucleotides, the CDR3 is TGTGCCAGCAGCGTAGGGGCCGGCGGGGGGACCCAAGAGACCCAGTACTTC. Using reference TRBV9 and TRBJ2-5 for the parts outside the CDR3, the full variable domain is DSGVTQTPKHLITATGQRVTLRCSPRSGDLSVYWYQQSLDQGLQFLIQYYNGEERAKGNILERFSAQQFPDLHSELNLSSLELGDSALYFCASSVGAGGGTQETQYFGPGTRLLVL.